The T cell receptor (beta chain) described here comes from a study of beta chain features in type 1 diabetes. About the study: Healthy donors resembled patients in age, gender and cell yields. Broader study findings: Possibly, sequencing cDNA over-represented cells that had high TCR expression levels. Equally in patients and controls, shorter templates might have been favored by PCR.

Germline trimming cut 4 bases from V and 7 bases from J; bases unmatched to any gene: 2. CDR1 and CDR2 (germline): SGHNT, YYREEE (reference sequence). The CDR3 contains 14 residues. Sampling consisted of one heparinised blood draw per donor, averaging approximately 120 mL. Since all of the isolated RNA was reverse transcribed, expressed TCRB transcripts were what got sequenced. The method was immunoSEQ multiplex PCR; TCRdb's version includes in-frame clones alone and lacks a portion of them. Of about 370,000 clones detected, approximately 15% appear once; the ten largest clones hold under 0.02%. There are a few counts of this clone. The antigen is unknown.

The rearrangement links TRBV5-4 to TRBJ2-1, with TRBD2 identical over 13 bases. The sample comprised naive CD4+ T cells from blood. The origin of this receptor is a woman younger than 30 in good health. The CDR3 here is CASSRTSGSNEQFF. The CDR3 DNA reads TGTGCCAGCAGCCGGACTAGCGGGAGTAATGAGCAGTTCTTC. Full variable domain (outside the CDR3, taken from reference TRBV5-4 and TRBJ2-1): ETGVTQSPTHLIKTRGQQVTLRCSSQSGHNTVSWYQQALGQGPQFIFQYYREEENGRGNFPPRFSGLQFPNYSSELNVNALELDDSALYLCASSRTSGSNEQFFGPGTRLTVL.